The 6 T cell receptor beta chains below come from one sample, sequenced in a study of T cell responses to AZD1222 COVID-19 vaccine. Assay used: immunoSEQ multiplex PCR; TCRdb lists only in-frame clones, some missing. The repertoire consists of around 87,000 clones, with 65% to 90% occurring once and the leading ten covering roughly 10%. The material sequenced was peripheral blood, taken on day 0 of AZD1222 vaccination. Every receptor here comes from an adult in good health.

CDR3 sequence reads: CASSEPGKNTEAFF. The CDR3 DNA sequence: TGTGCCAGCAGTGAACCTGGGAAGAACACTGAAGCTTTCTTT. The rearrangement uses TRBV6-1 and TRBJ1-1; no clear D. From germline, CDR1 is MNHNS and CDR2 SASEGT. Trimming pared 2 bases from V and 1 base from J, leaving 8 bases between. The CDR3 runs 14 residues.

The chain's CDR3 is CATSTRGQEQPQHF. The CDR3 DNA reads TGTGCCACCTCAACCAGGGGGCAGGAGCAGCCCCAGCATTTT. This chain joins TRBV24-1 and TRBJ1-5; 8 bases align to TRBD1. The CDR3 length is 14 residues. With V trimmed by 9 bases and J by 7 bases, 10 bases remained unmatched. Germline lookup yields CDR1 KGHDR and CDR2 SFDVKD.

The rearrangement links TRBV6-5 to TRBJ2-2; 9 bases match TRBD2. CDR1 MNHEY and CDR2 SVGAGI come from the germline V gene. This CDR3 is built from 16 residues. V dropped 1 base and J dropped 4; count of bases not matched to a gene: 4. CDR3 region: CASSYLAGEVTGELFF. The DNA for the CDR3 is TGTGCCAGCAGTTACTTAGCGGGAGAGGTCACCGGGGAGCTGTTTTTT.

The rearrangement uses TRBV3-1 (or the pseudogene TRBV3-2) and TRBJ2-7, with 10 bases matching TRBD2. CDR1 and CDR2 from the germline V gene are LGHDT and YNNKEL (reference sequence). V lost 1 base and J lost 4; bases outside the gene matches: 4. This CDR3 is built from 15 residues. CDR3 bases: TGTGCCAGCAGCCAAGGAGTTAGCGGGGGGTACGAGCAGTACTTC. It encodes CASSQGVSGGYEQYF.

The chain combines TRBV2 with TRBJ2-1; 11 bases match TRBD1. The CDR3 consists of 16 residues. With 8 bases clipped from V and 5 bases from J, the junction kept 11 bases outside the gene matches. Germline V CDR1 and CDR2: SNHLY, FYNNEI. CDR3 sequence (DNA): TGTGCCAGCCGTGCATTGGACAGGGGGCGCAACAATGAGCAGTTCTTC. As protein: CASRALDRGRNNEQFF.

The rearrangement links TRBV5-6 to TRBJ2-5; the D gene is possibly TRBD2 (5 bases). V was cut by 2 bases and J by 2 bases, with 19 bases left in between. The V gene's germline CDR1 is SGHDT and CDR2 YYEEEE. This CDR3 contains 17 residues. The CDR3 spells CASSFISGSRTQETQYF. The CDR3, as DNA: TGTGCCAGCAGCTTCATATCGGGGTCTCGTACTCAAGAGACCCAGTACTTC.